Each of the 20 T cell receptor beta chains below was sequenced from the same sample in a study of T cell responses to AZD1222 COVID-19 vaccine (dated by TCRdb to 2020 to 2022). Library prep was done by the immunoSEQ multiplex PCR assay. TCRdb holds this immuneACCESS table with in-frame rearrangements only. Some clones are missing; in checked studies, unresolved V genes explain under half, and the rest has no known cause. The sample table holds roughly 190,000 clones, of which more than 90% were seen once. 3.6% of the sample lies in the top ten. The time point label corresponds to: about 28 days (+/-7) after the second vaccine dose. The treatment or condition label for this specimen denotes: meningococcal conjugate vaccine given as trial control. Sequencing used peripheral blood, obtained 28 days after the second dose of the MenACWY control vaccine. Source of these receptors: an adult who received the MenACWY meningococcal vaccine as a control.

The J gene is TRBJ2-7, the V gene TRBV6-5; 11 positions agree with TRBD2. With 6 bases clipped from V and 3 bases from J, the junction kept 4 bases outside the gene matches. The CDR3 extends over 14 amino acids. Germline loops: CDR1 MNHEY, CDR2 SVGAGI. The CDR3 spells CASSAGLAGYEQYF. The CDR3 DNA reads as TGTGCCAGCAGCGCTGGACTAGCGGGCTACGAGCAGTACTTC.

This clone was observed at least ten times. V usage is TRBV4-2 and J usage is TRBJ1-6; 7 nucleotides agree with TRBD1. This CDR3 contains 15 residues. Per germline, CDR1 LGHNA and CDR2 YNFKEQ. With 3 bases clipped from V and 9 bases from J, the junction kept 8 bases outside the gene matches. Written as DNA, the CDR3 is TGTGCCAGCAGCCAGGGACAGAGGGGGAGTTCACCCCTCCACTTT. It specifies CASSQGQRGSSPLHF.

In this sample, this clone turned up once. The chain joins TRBV6-5 to TRBJ1-1; D ambiguous. This CDR3 spans 13 amino acids. Trimming took 5 bases from V and 8 from J, leaving 15 bases between them. Per germline, CDR1 MNHEY and CDR2 SVGAGI. CDR3 residues: CASSPPRQQEAFF. The DNA of the CDR3 is TGTGCCAGCAGTCCCCCCCGGCAGCAAGAAGCTTTCTTT.

The rearrangement joins TRBV24-1 to TRBJ1-5; D is unclear. Trimming stripped 4 bases from V and 6 bases from J, with 9 bases between. CDR1 and CDR2 from the germline V gene are KGHDR and SFDVKD. CDR3 size: 13 residues. As DNA, the CDR3 is TGTGCCACCAGTGACGGGCAGATTCAGCCCCAGCATTTT. As protein: CATSDGQIQPQHF.

The chain employs TRBV4-1 and TRBJ1-4; tentatively, D is TRBD1 (5 bases). The V gene's germline CDR1 is MGHRA and CDR2 YSYEKL. V lost 4 bases and J lost 3, with 12 bases in between. There are 15 residues in the CDR3. CDR3 bases: TGCGCCAGCAGCCTCTTCCAGGGTTCTAATGAAAAACTGTTTTTT. Its protein product is CASSLFQGSNEKLFF.

The V and J genes are TRBV19 and TRBJ1-2, with 7 bases lining up with TRBD1. V shed 1 base and J 5 bases; nucleotides not matched to a gene: 7. The CDR3 has 15 amino acids. Looked up from germline, CDR1 is LNHDA and CDR2 is SQIVND (reference sequence). The CDR3 DNA sequence: TGTGCCAGTAGTATAGGACAGGGAGGATTATATGGCTACACCTTC. Residues: CASSIGQGGLYGYTF.

The V call is TRBV18, the J call TRBJ1-2; D is undetermined. The CDR3 contains 15 residues. CDR1 is KGHSH, CDR2 LQKENI, per germline. V was shortened by 3 bases and J by 2 bases, with 13 bases between the two germline ends. The CDR3: CASSPEAALNYGYTF. In DNA form, the CDR3 reads TGTGCCAGCTCACCCGAGGCAGCCCTGAACTATGGCTACACCTTC.

The chain combines TRBV28 with TRBJ2-5, with a possible D match to TRBD1 (6 bases). V was pared by 5 bases and J by 4 bases, with 11 bases between. Germline CDR1 is MDHEN and CDR2 is SYDVKM. The CDR3 has 13 residues. CDR3 in DNA: TGTGCCAGCAGTCAAACAGGGCTAGAGACCCAGTACTTC. Translated, it gives CASSQTGLETQYF.

This rearrangement joins TRBV9 to TRBJ2-5, with 8 bases lining up with TRBD2. Unmatched junction bases numbered 5, after V lost 0 bases and J lost 4 bases. The CDR3 is 15 residues long. Germline CDR1 SGDLS, CDR2 YYNGEE. The CDR3 here is CASSVAGGVGETQYF. CDR3 nucleotides: TGTGCCAGCAGCGTAGCGGGAGGGGTGGGAGAGACCCAGTACTTC. The variable domain in full, with the rest retrieved from reference TRBV9 and TRBJ2-5, is DSGVTQTPKHLITATGQRVTLRCSPRSGDLSVYWYQQSLDQGLQFLIQYYNGEERAKGNILERFSAQQFPDLHSELNLSSLELGDSALYFCASSVAGGVGETQYFGPGTRLLVL.

The chain uses TRBV18 and TRBJ2-2; 9 positions match TRBD2. Germline loops: CDR1 KGHSH, CDR2 LQKENI. Trimming took 3 bases from V and 1 from J; bases not matched to a gene: 6. The CDR3 is 17 residues long. CDR3: CASSPTAGGLNTGELFF. CDR3 in DNA: TGTGCCAGCTCACCTACTGCGGGAGGGCTGAACACCGGGGAGCTGTTTTTT.

Here the CDR3 reads CASSPNLSGANVLTF. CDR3 coding DNA: TGTGCCAGCTCGCCGAATCTCTCTGGGGCCAACGTCCTGACTTTC. The V gene is TRBV28, the J gene TRBJ2-6; D is unresolved. Germline V lookup: CDR1 MDHEN, CDR2 SYDVKM. The CDR3 loop spans 15 amino acids. V was clipped by 8 bases and J by 0 bases, with 11 bases between them. Together with reference TRBV28 and TRBJ2-6, the CDR3 gives the full variable domain: DVKVTQSSRYLVKRTGEKVFLECVQDMDHENMFWYRQDPGLGLRLIYFSYDVKMKEKGDIPEGYSVSREKKERFSLILESASTNQTSMYLCASSPNLSGANVLTFGAGSRLTVL.

This clone was found once. The J gene is TRBJ1-6, the V gene TRBV7-2; the D gene is possibly TRBD1 (6 bases). The V gene's germline CDR1 is SGHTA and CDR2 FQGNSA. The CDR3 runs to 16 residues. The germline V and J ends were trimmed by 3 bases and 6 bases, with 15 bases remaining between them. The CDR3 here is CASSLSPRQANSPLHF. CDR3 DNA: TGTGCCAGCAGCTTGTCCCCTCGACAGGCTAATTCACCCCTCCACTTT.

The chain is built from TRBV29-1 and TRBJ1-2; 9 bases are a match to TRBD1. Germline values: CDR1 SQVTM, CDR2 ANQGSEA. V lost 6 bases, J lost 4 bases, and 12 bases stayed unmatched. The CDR3 totals 15 residues. The CDR3 here is CSVQGAGSSLYGYTF. The CDR3 bases are TGCAGCGTACAGGGGGCGGGATCCTCCCTCTATGGCTACACCTTC.

This chain uses TRBV7-9 with TRBJ2-7; 7 nucleotides align to TRBD2. V shed 1 base and J 4 bases; nucleotides not matched to a gene: 10. The CDR3 length is 16 residues. Germline CDR1 is SEHNR and CDR2 is FQNEAQ (reference sequence). The CDR3 bases are TGTGCCAGCAGCTTAGAACAGACGGGAGGAGAGTACGAGCAGTACTTC. Translated, it gives CASSLEQTGGEYEQYF. Drawing the rest from reference TRBV7-9 and TRBJ2-7, the complete variable domain is DTGVSQNPRHKITKRGQNVTFRCDPISEHNRLYWYRQTLGQGPEFLTYFQNEAQLEKSRLLSDRFSAERPKGSFSTLEIQRTEQGDSAMYLCASSLEQTGGEYEQYFGPGTRLTVT.

This clone was counted only a few times. The gene calls are TRBV27 and TRBJ1-2, with D unresolved. Per the germline V gene, CDR1 is MNHEY and CDR2 is SMNVEV (reference sequence). V lost 8 bases and J 9 bases, leaving 13 bases between the germline ends. This CDR3 spans 11 amino acids. CDR3 DNA: TGTGCCAGCGGACCAAAGGATAGCTACACCTTC. Translated: CASGPKDSYTF.

The chain employs TRBV7-7 and TRBJ1-3; 7 bases map to TRBD1. CDR1 is SSHAT, CDR2 FNYEAQ, per germline (reference sequence). The CDR3 extends over 16 amino acids. The V segment lost 5 bases and the J segment 1 base; nucleotides outside the gene matches: 8. CDR3 sequence: CASSPSGRGSGNTIYF. DNA for the CDR3: TGTGCCAGCAGCCCATCGGGCAGGGGGTCTGGAAACACCATATATTTT. The full variable domain, its missing parts supplied by reference TRBV7-7 and TRBJ1-3, is GAGVSQSPRYKVTKRGQDVTLRCDPISSHATLYWYQQALGQGPEFLTYFNYEAQPDKSGLPSDRFSAERPEGSISTLTIQRTEQRDSAMYRCASSPSGRGSGNTIYFGEGSWLTVV.

To note about this clone: Within the sample, other DNA sequences also encode this same CDR3. The chain recombines TRBV4-3 with TRBJ2-1; the D gene is possibly TRBD2 (5 bases). The V end was cut by 0 bases, the J end by 0 bases, with 9 bases between. From germline, CDR1 is LGHNA and CDR2 YSLEER. CDR3 length: 16 amino acids. CDR3 in DNA: TGCGCCAGCAGCCAAGATCGGAGGAGCTCCTACAATGAGCAGTTCTTC. It specifies CASSQDRRSSYNEQFF.

J is TRBJ2-1 and V is TRBV25-1, with a possible D match to TRBD2 (5 bases). The CDR3 consists of 15 residues. Trimming pared 6 bases from V and 8 bases from J, leaving 20 bases between. Germline-derived CDR1 and CDR2 are MGHDK and SYGVNS. DNA for the CDR3: TGTGCCAGCAGAAAGACTACTCTCGGGTTCGATGAGCAGTTCTTC. Its protein is CASRKTTLGFDEQFF.

The chain carries TRBV12-3 or TRBV12-4 and TRBJ1-5, with no clear D. Trimming stripped 1 base from V and 4 bases from J, with 5 bases between. This CDR3 is built from 13 residues. CDR3: CASSLGLNQPQHF. Written as DNA, the CDR3 is TGTGCCAGCAGTTTAGGACTAAATCAGCCCCAGCATTTT.

The J gene is TRBJ1-1, the V gene TRBV12-3 or TRBV12-4; perhaps TRBD1 as D (5 bases). Trimming stripped 7 bases from V and 11 bases from J, with 17 bases between. CDR3 length: 12 residues. The CDR3 is CASNPIPGHAFF. CDR3 nucleotides: TGTGCCAGCAACCCAATCCCGGGGCACGCTTTCTTT.